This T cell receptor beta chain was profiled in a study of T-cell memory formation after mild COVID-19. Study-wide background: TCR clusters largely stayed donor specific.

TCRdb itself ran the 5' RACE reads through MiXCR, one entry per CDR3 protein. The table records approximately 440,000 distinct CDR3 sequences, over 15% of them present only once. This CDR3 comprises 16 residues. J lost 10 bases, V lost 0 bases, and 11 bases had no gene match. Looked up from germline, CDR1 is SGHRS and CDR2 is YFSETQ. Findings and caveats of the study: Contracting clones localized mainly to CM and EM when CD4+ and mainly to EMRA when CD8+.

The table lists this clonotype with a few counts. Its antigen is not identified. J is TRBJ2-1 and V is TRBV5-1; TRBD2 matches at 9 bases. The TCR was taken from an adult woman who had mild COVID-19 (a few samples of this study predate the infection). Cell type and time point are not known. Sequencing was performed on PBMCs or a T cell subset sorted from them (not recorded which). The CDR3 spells CASSLVSAGGNREQFF. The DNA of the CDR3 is TGCGCCAGCAGCTTGGTTTCAGCGGGAGGAAACAGGGAGCAGTTCTTC.